This section outlines one TCR beta chain sequence together with its context. The antigen it recognizes is unknown. The input lacks base qualities; no much larger clone sits a single base away. V trim: 3 bases; J trim: 1 base; unmatched bases: 1. The CDR3 numbers 14 residues from cysteine through phenylalanine. Only the CDR3 region is kept as DNA, spanning 42 bases read in frame from base 1. Sequences SGHTA (CDR1) and FQGNSA (CDR2) are obtained from the germline V gene. This record belongs to a study of T cell responses to AZD1222 COVID-19 vaccine listed by TCRdb under 2021. With respect to the entire study: AZD1222 recipients given second doses at about 4 weeks or at about 12 weeks were pooled, since spike-specific TCR depth and breadth were not found to differ between the two schedules. A total of about 230 trial participants underwent TCR sequencing, of whom 207 received two doses of AZD1222 and approximately 25 received two doses of the MenACWY control vaccine. Enrollment into the trials was organized by age into subgroups of 18-55, 56-69 and 70-plus years, and those subgroups contained roughly 160, 29 and 62 TCR-sequenced participants, respectively. The investigation overall reported the following: The vaccine-associated CD4 TCRs covered the entire spike protein, and the dominant responses fell in regions 160-218 and 743-854. Reportedly, close to half of the unique spike-specific TCRs recognized epitopes lying outside the regions that are mutated in the B.1.351 and B.1.1.7 variants. Spike-specific TCR breadth and depth rose significantly after two AZD1222 doses compared with day 0 and with MenACWY recipients. No day 14 peak-response samples were available, so repertoires were characterized only after the peak T cell response. Conclusions about previously exposed vaccinees are limited, since just a handful of AZD1222 recipients were seropositive for SARS-CoV-2 at baseline. Participants were mostly white British and included more females than males, and it was suggested by the authors that clonal diversity may have been underestimated. In the small 56-69-year group, the increase in depth fell short of significance, most likely because of low power.

The CDR3 regions of human TCRbeta chains were analyzed by immunosequencing. Processing in the source paper ran as follows. Repertoire TCRs were checked for matches against a reference library of SARS-CoV-2-specific TCRs that had been generated using the MIRA antigen-specificity platform. Breadth was defined as the fraction of unique TCRs that were SARS-CoV-2-associated. Depth was defined as the fraction of total T cells that were SARS-CoV-2-associated. Using the MIRA data, every spike-specific TCR was mapped to the spike region that the TCR reacted to and assigned to either a CD4 or a CD8 class. Log10-transformed breadth and depth values were compared by one-way ANOVA with Sidak's multiple comparisons tests. TCRdb carries this immuneACCESS record with in-frame sequences only. Its versions omit some clonotypes, under half of them owing to an unresolved V gene in the studies checked, with the rest unexplained. V, J and clone size are those of that table, while D and trimming were read from the DNA. The sample table contains more than 85,000 clones; only one count was recorded for about 88% of them. Roughly 18% of the sample rests with the top ten.

What this sample's time point label stands for: baseline before first vaccination. Samples from vaccinated people were obtained from the UK trials COV001 and COV002, which included a single-blind randomized controlled phase 2/3 trial of AZD1222 (ChAdOx1 nCoV-19) in healthy adults. Trial participant PBMC samples were collected at day 0 and day 28 after the second dose for TCRbeta chain sequencing. The sample consisted of peripheral blood, taken on day 0 of AZD1222 vaccination. The receptor was isolated from an adult in good health. The chain uses TRBV7-2 and TRBJ2-5; the central 8 bases match TRBD2. CDR3 loop: CASSLRGVQETQYF. The nucleotides read TGTGCCAGCAGCTTGCGGGGGGTCCAAGAGACCCAGTACTTC.